This T cell receptor (beta chain) was recovered during a study of blood T cell repertoires in COVID-19. Looking at the study overall: Specimens from acute and convalescent COVID-19 originated in the United States, Italy and Spain. In each case, the material was cDNA or gDNA derived from T cells, B-cell-depleted T cells, or PBMCs.

Source study methods: Amplified reference gene primers provided the basis for estimating nucleated cell counts. Repertoires were generated with immunoSEQ multiplex PCR, while TCRdb's copy carries only in-frame clones and drops some. V, J and clone size are taken as reported in that table, and D and trimming were inferred from the DNA itself. The sample lists about 160,000 clones, around 84% occurring once. CDR1 and CDR2 from the germline V gene are SGHRS and YFSETQ. This CDR3 is 15 amino acids long. V lost 0 bases to trimming and J lost 7 bases; unmatched junction nucleotides: 5. This clone was detected only once.

The rearrangement links TRBV5-1 to TRBJ2-1; 9 nucleotides agree with TRBD2. Material for sequencing was peripheral blood. The sequence came from a man aged 40-50 years with acute or convalescent COVID-19. Written as DNA, the CDR3 is TGCGCCAGCAGCTTGGTTGCTAGCGGGGATAATGAGCAGTTCTTC. Translation gives CASSLVASGDNEQFF.